This T cell receptor beta chain stems from a study of blood T cell repertoires in COVID-19. Study summary: The origin of the acute and convalescent COVID-19 samples was the United States, Italy and Spain.

With respect to this clone: One junction end does not reproduce the germline sequence, and a read error may be involved.

Recruitment covered roughly 24 US areas and drew participants whose ages spanned 18 to 89 years. Cohort allocation depended upon clinical history that participants reported. In the original workflow: Estimated nucleated cell counts came from reference gene primer amplification. Measured with immunoSEQ multiplex PCR; TCRdb has only the in-frame clones, and not every one. The D gene and trimming were derived from the DNA, and the V and J assignments and clone size from that table. The sample has some 190,000 clones; 65% to 85% are singletons. The CDR3 sequence is 11 residues long. The sample was PBMCs or T cells enriched from blood (not recorded which). This sequence originates from a man aged 25-45 years with acute COVID-19. The rearrangement uses TRBV12-3 or TRBV12-4 and TRBJ1-2; D is uncertain. CDR3 bases: TGTGCCAGGAGTTCGTACTATGGCTACACCTTC. This encodes CARSSYYGYTF.